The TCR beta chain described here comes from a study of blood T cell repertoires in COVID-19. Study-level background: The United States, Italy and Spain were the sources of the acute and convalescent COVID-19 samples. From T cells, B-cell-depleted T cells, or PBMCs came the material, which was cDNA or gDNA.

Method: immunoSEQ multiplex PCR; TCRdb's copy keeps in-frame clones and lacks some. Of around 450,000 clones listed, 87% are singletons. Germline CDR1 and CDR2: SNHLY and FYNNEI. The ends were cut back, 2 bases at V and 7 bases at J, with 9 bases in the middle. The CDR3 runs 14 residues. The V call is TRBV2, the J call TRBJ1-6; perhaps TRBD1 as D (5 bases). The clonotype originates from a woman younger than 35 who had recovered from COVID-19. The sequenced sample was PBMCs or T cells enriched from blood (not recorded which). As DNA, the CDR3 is TGTGCCAGCAGTGAACAGGGAACGAATTCACCCCTCCACTTT. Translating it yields CASSEQGTNSPLHF.